The sequence of this TCR beta chain was determined in a study of blood T cell repertoires in COVID-19 (dated by TCRdb to about 2020). In terms of the full investigation: The collaborator samples originated in the United States, Italy and Spain and spanned the acute and convalescent phases of COVID-19. A de-identified subject ID, COVID-19 status, age in years and sex were almost always included in the sample metadata. Samples were obtained from the ongoing ImmuneRACE study (first 160 participants) and from about 1,300 subjects provided by 6 global collaborators. The repertoires were made available in a free public database intended to serve as a resource for research on the immune response to SARS-CoV-2. HLA class I and class II types, where available, came from metadata supplied by the sample provider rather than from assay-based typing. The prospective study material was composed of cDNA or gDNA derived from T cells, B-cell-depleted T cells, or PBMCs. The dataset comprised deeply sampled blood TCRbeta repertoires from subjects exposed to, actively infected with, or recovered from COVID-19.

Samples from volunteer blood donors who had recovered from COVID-19 were contributed by a second Seattle source. Collaborating institutions collected whole blood in K2EDTA tubes following their own protocols. For TCRbeta analysis, collaborators shipped samples in one of three forms: frozen whole blood, isolated PBMCs, or DNA extracted from either of those sample types. The CDR3 holds 15 amino acids from the cysteine to the phenylalanine. Left in the record is the CDR3 DNA by itself, 45 bases read in frame from the first base. A distance of 16 bases separates the germline ends of V and J, which lose 6 bases and 3 bases respectively. The germline V gene provides CDR1 SGHVS and CDR2 FQNEAQ. About this clone itself: Its antigen has not been determined. Base-call qualities are not available, and no considerably larger clone is one nucleotide away.

Study-wide findings and limitations: The quantity of clinical and demographic metadata differed by source and by participant and was supplied without curation.

TCRbeta CDR3 regions were amplified from genomic DNA by means of the immunoSEQ Assay, a bias-controlled multiplex PCR. The published analysis was carried out like this. The number of nucleated cells in each sample was estimated by amplification of reference gene primers within the assay. Sequence reads were collapsed and filtered to measure the absolute abundance of every unique TCRbeta CDR3 rearrangement. For each sample, productive Simpson clonality was calculated as the square root of Simpson's diversity index over productive rearrangements. Drawn from immuneACCESS, this table holds only the in-frame rearrangements with V and J called that TCRdb kept. Clones are partly lost; checked studies trace under half to an unresolved V gene and leave the rest unexplained. That table gives V, J and clone size, and the DNA gave D and trimming. This sample comprises around 250,000 clones, about 88% of them detected only once. The top ten clonotypes cover around 4.6% of the sample.

The TCR was taken from a woman in her thirties or forties who had recovered from COVID-19. The specimen sequenced was peripheral blood. In this chain, TRBV7-8 is recombined with TRBJ2-3; D gene: possibly TRBD2, on 7 matching bases. The CDR3 corresponds to CASSRGALGTDTQYF. The DNA reads TGTGCCAGCAGTCGGGGGGCCCTGGGGACAGATACGCAGTATTTT.